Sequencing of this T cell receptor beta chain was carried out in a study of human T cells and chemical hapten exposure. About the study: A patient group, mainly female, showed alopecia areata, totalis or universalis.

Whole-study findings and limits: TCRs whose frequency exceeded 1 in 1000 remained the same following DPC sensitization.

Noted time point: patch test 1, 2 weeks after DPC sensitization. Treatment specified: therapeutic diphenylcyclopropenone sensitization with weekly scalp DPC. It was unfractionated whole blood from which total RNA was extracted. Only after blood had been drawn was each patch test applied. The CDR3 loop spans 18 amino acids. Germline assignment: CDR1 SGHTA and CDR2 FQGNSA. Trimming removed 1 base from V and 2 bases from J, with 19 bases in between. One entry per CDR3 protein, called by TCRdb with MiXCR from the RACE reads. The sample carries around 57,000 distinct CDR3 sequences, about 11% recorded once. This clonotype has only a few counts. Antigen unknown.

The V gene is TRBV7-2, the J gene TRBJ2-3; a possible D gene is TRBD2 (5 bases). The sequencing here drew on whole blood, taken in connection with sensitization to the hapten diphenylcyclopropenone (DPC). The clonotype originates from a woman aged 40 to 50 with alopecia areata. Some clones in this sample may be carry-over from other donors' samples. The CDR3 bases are TGTGCCAGCAGCTTAGTTCGGGGTGGGCGGGTGCACACAGATACGCAGTATTTT. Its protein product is CASSLVRGGRVHTDTQYF.